The present entry profiles one TCR beta chain with its context. The V and J ends lost 1 base and 2 bases respectively, with 9 bases between them. CDR3 length: 14 residues. The germline CDR1 and CDR2 sequences are SEHNR and FQNEAQ (reference sequence). Under the authors' procedure: Cell counts per sample came from amplifying reference gene primers. Clones were read by immunoSEQ multiplex PCR, and TCRdb kept only the in-frame ones, dropping some. The D gene and trimming were derived from the DNA, and the V and J assignments and clone size from that table. The sample has some 140,000 clones; about four fifths are singletons. The data were obtained in a study of blood T cell repertoires in COVID-19. Turning to the study itself: The United States, Italy and Spain were the sources of the acute and convalescent COVID-19 samples. T cells, B-cell-depleted T cells, or PBMCs provided the cDNA or gDNA that served as material.

The chain couples TRBV7-9 to TRBJ2-7; D is possibly TRBD1 (5 bases). This sequence originates from a man aged 80 or over with acute or convalescent COVID-19. Sequenced material: peripheral blood. CDR3 nucleotides: TGTGCCAGCAGCTTAGGGGGCCAGCCCTACGAGCAGTACTTC. This gives the protein CASSLGGQPYEQYF. The complete variable domain, with remaining parts taken from reference TRBV7-9 and TRBJ2-7, reads DTGVSQNPRHKITKRGQNVTFRCDPISEHNRLYWYRQTLGQGPEFLTYFQNEAQLEKSRLLSDRFSAERPKGSFSTLEIQRTEQGDSAMYLCASSLGGQPYEQYFGPGTRLTVT.